This note documents a single T cell receptor (beta chain) sequence. What this receptor recognizes is not known. The record has no base qualities; no much larger clone is one base away. The donors were healthy, HIV-negative adults who had no recently reported acute infections or vaccinations. Only Caucasian adults living in Nashville, Tennessee, USA were represented among the donors. CD4+ T cells were enriched through magnetic negative selection, after which naive cells were positively selected on CD45RA and the remaining negative fraction served as the memory subset. Blood was collected by leukapheresis, and PBMCs were isolated by Ficoll-Histopaque density gradient centrifugation and then cryopreserved in liquid nitrogen vapor phase. Analytical flow cytometry was used to check the purity and quantity of each magnetically sorted T cell population. Each sorted fraction had its genomic DNA isolated and then quantified by UV absorbance on a Nanodrop 2000c.

V lost 5 bases and J lost 0 bases; the stretch between them is 11 bases long. The germline V gene (reference sequence) gives CDR1 as SEHNR and CDR2 as FQNEAQ. Including cysteine and phenylalanine, the CDR3 has 14 amino acids. Solely the CDR3 DNA is kept, with 42 bases framed from the first base. This record belongs to a study of shared clonotypes between healthy human individuals (dated by TCRdb to 2018 to 2020). For context, the study as a whole: The cohort comprised two women and a few men aged 18 to 49 years. For each donor, three plates each were used for CD4 naive and CD4 memory, two plates were used for CD8 naive, and one plate was used for CD8 memory. To estimate repertoire size and how much clonotypes are shared between individuals, the study performed deep sequencing of blood TCR repertoires from roughly five healthy adults. Libraries were prepared and TCR repertoires were sequenced by different laboratories using diverse techniques, in order to increase sequencing depth and limit assay-specific biases. Each donor's leukapheresis produced roughly between roughly 0.94 and 9.5 billion PBMCs.

Using the deep immunoSEQ assay, multiplex PCR amplified TCR CDR3 regions from genomic DNA. Genomic DNA extracted from each cell subset was distributed evenly over all wells of several immunoSEQ 96-well plates, and each plate served as one replicate. Each replicate PCR for sorted subsets received about 0.2 ug genomic DNA, equal to tens of thousands of T cell genomes. Purified libraries were measured with a Qubit 3.0 fluorometer, size-checked on a Bioanalyzer 2100, and measured again with the KAPA Library Quantification kit. A separate single-read 150-cycle Illumina NextSeq 550 flow cell was used to sequence each immunoSEQ 96-well plate. From the authors' description of their analysis: Because only junctional sequences without quality scores were contained in the immunoSEQ output, filtering matching that applied to full-length reads could not be performed. To assign V/J genes and CDR3, sequences were annotated using PyIR, a Python wrapper for IgBLAST v1.9, with IMGT germline references. Reads were removed for weak V/J assignments (E-value above 1e-6), missing CDR3, stop codons, out-of-frame junctions, or ambiguous translated residues. V3J clonotypes were defined as sequences sharing the same inferred V gene, J gene, and CDR3 amino acid sequence. Percentage overlap between repertoires was calculated by dividing the number of shared unique clonotypes by the size of the smaller repertoire. Three approaches were used to assess repertoire richness: RTK rarefaction, the Chao1 estimator, and Recon v2.1 estimates of unobserved clonotypes. Generation probabilities were computed with OLGA for all TCRbeta clonotypes obtained by the gDNA method from four donors. This is the immuneACCESS table as TCRdb keeps it, with only in-frame sequences that have V and J called. A part of the clones is gone; compared with another copy, unresolved V genes explain less than half, and the rest is unexplained. V and J calls and clone size follow that table, whereas D and trimming were derived from the DNA. Here the sample has approximately 740,000 clones; 74% occur a single time. The ten largest clonotypes hold approximately 1.8% of the sample.

The paper's findings and limits, for the study overall: Because the study included a small number of donors, the genetic and exposure-history diversity represented was limited. Only blood was sampled, and tissue TCR repertoires likely differ from those in blood. When a handful of donors were compared, the shared fraction of clonotypes was roughly 4.8% for naive CD4, approximately 3.5% for naive CD8, 2% to 2.5% for memory CD4, and 0.4% for memory CD8. Pairwise subsampling led to the expectation that sequencing depth would affect the degree of clonotype sharing among donors. Rarefaction of sorted-subset datasets indicated incomplete sequencing despite the large sequencing depth. Clonotypes shared by all four sorted-subset donors showed higher generation probabilities than non-shared clonotypes. Naive subsets generally had larger estimated clonotype richness than memory subsets.

Sequenced sample: memory CD4+ T cells sorted from blood. Interpreted using the paper, the cell subset or site label stands for: CD45RA-negative fraction. The sequence came from a young woman in good health. The chain is assembled from TRBV7-9 and TRBJ2-7; 5 matching bases give a weak D call of TRBD1. Here the CDR3 is given as CASSPDSYSYEQYF. The nucleotide sequence reads TGTGCCAGCAGCCCCGACAGTTACTCCTACGAGCAGTACTTC.